What follows are 24 T cell receptor beta chains derived from one specimen sequenced in a study of early T cells in non-severe SARS-CoV-2 infection. TCRdb analysed the 5' RACE reads with MiXCR anew, one entry per CDR3 protein. Here the sample spans about 71,000 distinct CDR3 sequences, approximately 15% being singletons. Sequencing was carried out using whole blood. The receptors were sampled from an adult who was a healthcare worker with PCR-confirmed SARS-CoV-2 infection or an uninfected control (not recorded which).

This chain joins TRBV20-1 and TRBJ1-2, with D possibly TRBD1 on 6 matching bases. CDR3 length: 15 amino acids. Germline values: CDR1 DFQATT, CDR2 SNEGSKA (reference sequence). Trimming pared 0 bases from V and 3 bases from J, leaving 14 bases between. The CDR3 coding sequence is TGCAGTGCTAGAGATCTGCCAGAGGGGGACTATGGCTACACCTTC. Translated: CSARDLPEGDYGYTF.

This clonotype came up many times. The rearrangement uses TRBV5-1 and TRBJ2-1; 8 bases agree with TRBD2. The junction had 8 bases not matched to a gene; V was cut back by 4 bases and J by 8 bases. Germline V gene data show CDR1 as SGHRS and CDR2 as YFSETQ. CDR3 length: 14 amino acids. CDR3 in DNA: TGCGCCAGCAGCCGGGAGGGGCGCTTGCATGAGCAGTTCTTC. This gives the protein CASSREGRLHEQFF. Using reference TRBV5-1 and TRBJ2-1 for the parts outside the CDR3, the full variable domain is KAGVTQTPRYLIKTRGQQVTLSCSPISGHRSVSWYQQTPGQGLQFLFEYFSETQRNKGNFPGRFSGRQFSNSRSEMNVSTLELGDSALYLCASSREGRLHEQFFGPGTRLTVL.

Only a few counts were recorded for this clonotype. This rearrangement joins TRBV11-2 to TRBJ2-7; D remains unclear. The V end lost 2 bases, the J end lost 7 bases, and 12 bases lay between the germline ends. Germline V gene data show CDR1 as SGHAT and CDR2 as FQNNGV. The CDR3 length is 13 residues. The CDR3 nucleotides are TGTGCCAGCAGCTTATACCGGCCCTGGGAGCAGTACTTC. Translated, it gives CASSLYRPWEQYF.

The V call is TRBV20-1, the J call TRBJ1-5, with TRBD1 identical over 10 bases. This CDR3 has 13 amino acids. CDR1 is DFQATT, CDR2 SNEGSKA, per germline (reference sequence). J gave up 6 bases and V 6 bases, and 5 bases lay outside the gene matches. CDR3 in amino acids: CSARGQGLQPQHF. The CDR3 DNA sequence: TGCAGTGCCCGGGGACAGGGGCTTCAGCCCCAGCATTTT.

This clonotype turned up a few times. The gene calls are TRBV10-3 and TRBJ2-7; D perhaps matches TRBD1 (5 bases). The CDR3 spans 13 residues. Per germline, CDR1 ENHRY and CDR2 SYGVKD. V gave up 4 bases and J gave up 5 bases, with 12 bases separating them. The CDR3 loop is CAISGSGWNEQYF. The CDR3 nucleotides are TGTGCCATCAGTGGCTCAGGGTGGAACGAGCAGTACTTC.

The chain employs TRBV30 and TRBJ1-6; no definite D call. V gave up 1 base and J gave up 0 bases, with 10 bases separating them. There are 16 residues in the CDR3. Germline lookup yields CDR1 GTSNPN and CDR2 SVGIG (reference sequence). CDR3 DNA sequence: TGTGCCTGGAGTGAAGATACAAGCTCCTATAATTCACCCCTCCACTTT. The encoded protein is CAWSEDTSSYNSPLHF. The full variable domain, completed using reference TRBV30 and TRBJ1-6, is SQTIHQWPATLVQPVGSPLSLECTVEGTSNPNLYWYRQAAGRGLQLLFYSVGIGQISSEVPQNLSASRPQDRQFILSSKKLLLSDSGFYLCAWSEDTSSYNSPLHFGNGTRLTVT.

This clonotype was observed many times. The chain carries TRBV7-2 and TRBJ1-6; no firm D call. This CDR3 region has 15 residues. Per the germline V gene, CDR1 is SGHTA and CDR2 is FQGNSA. With 3 bases removed from V and 7 bases from J, the gap between germline ends came to 13 bases. The CDR3 loop reads CASSFNSGPNSPLHF. CDR3 in DNA: TGTGCCAGCAGCTTTAATAGCGGACCCAATTCACCCCTCCACTTT.

This clonotype occurred many times. The chain recombines TRBV6-1 with TRBJ1-3; weak D call: TRBD1 (5 bases). The CDR3 is 15 amino acids. V lost 6 bases and J lost 6, with 18 bases in between. Germline V gene sequence: CDR1 MNHNS, CDR2 SASEGT. The CDR3 nucleotides are TGTGCCAGCAGGGGGACTCCGGACGGACCAAACACCATATATTTT. It specifies CASRGTPDGPNTIYF.

A few counts support this clonotype. The chain employs TRBV11-2 and TRBJ2-1, with 7 nucleotides matching TRBD2. The junction had 3 bases not matched to a gene; V was cut back by 1 base and J by 3 bases. The germline CDR1 and CDR2 sequences are SGHAT and FQNNGV. The CDR3 extends over 15 amino acids. The CDR3 DNA reads TGTGCCAGCAGCTTAGTGCGGGGGAGCTACAATGAGCAGTTCTTC. Its protein product is CASSLVRGSYNEQFF.

The table lists this clonotype with a few counts. The chain uses TRBV7-9 and TRBJ1-1, with unresolved D. CDR1 and CDR2 from the germline V gene are SEHNR and FQNEAQ (reference sequence). The CDR3 has 13 residues. Trimming removed 3 bases at V and 5 bases at J, with 10 bases between. CDR3 protein: CASSFRGYTEAFF. CDR3 DNA sequence: TGTGCCAGCAGCTTCCGGGGTTATACTGAAGCTTTCTTT.

The sample holds many counts of this clonotype. The chain joins TRBV19 to TRBJ1-5, with a tentative D call TRBD1 (5 bases). The germline gives CDR1 LNHDA, CDR2 SQIVND (reference sequence). Trimming removed 5 bases at V and 3 bases at J, with 11 bases between. This CDR3 has 14 residues. This CDR3 is CASSPRQINQPQHF. The DNA of the CDR3 is TGTGCCAGTAGTCCGCGACAGATCAATCAGCCCCAGCATTTT.

This clonotype has a handful of counts. The rearrangement links TRBV11-1 to TRBJ2-7, with 8 bases that match TRBD1. With V trimmed by 5 bases and J by 5 bases, 8 bases remained unmatched. Germline lookup yields CDR1 SGHAT and CDR2 FQDESV (reference sequence). The CDR3 is 14 amino acids. Here the CDR3 reads CASSPGQGYDEQYF. CDR3 DNA: TGTGCCAGCAGCCCTGGACAGGGCTACGACGAGCAGTACTTC.

This clonotype showed up just a few times. CDR3 amino acids: CSISGTENSYGYTF. The CDR3, as DNA: TGCAGCATATCCGGGACGGAGAATTCCTATGGCTACACCTTC. The chain recombines TRBV29-1 with TRBJ1-2; D is possibly TRBD1 (5 bases). CDR1 SQVTM and CDR2 ANQGSEA come from the germline V gene. V dropped 8 bases and J dropped 4 bases, with 20 bases sitting between them. CDR3 length: 14 residues.

Ten or more counts support this clonotype. The rearrangement links TRBV9 to TRBJ2-1; 7 positions agree with TRBD1. J gave up 8 bases and V 4 bases, and 12 bases lay outside the gene matches. This CDR3 region has 15 residues. CDR1 and CDR2 (germline): SGDLS, YYNGEE. The CDR3 sequence is CASSSRQGSWDEQFF. CDR3 DNA: TGTGCCAGCAGCTCACGACAGGGTTCCTGGGATGAGCAGTTCTTC.

The chain uses TRBV9 and TRBJ2-7, with D possibly TRBD2 on 5 matching bases. Germline CDR1 reads SGDLS; CDR2 reads YYNGEE. With 0 bases removed from V and 2 bases from J, the gap between germline ends came to 12 bases. The CDR3 totals 15 residues. The CDR3 here is CASSVDVSAAYEQYF. CDR3 in DNA: TGTGCCAGCAGCGTAGATGTGTCAGCGGCCTACGAGCAGTACTTC.

This clonotype has just a few counts. V usage is TRBV7-2 and J usage is TRBJ2-4; 8 bases match TRBD1. This CDR3 spans 15 amino acids. Germline CDR1 SGHTA, CDR2 FQGNSA. V lost 2 bases, J lost 8 bases, and 8 bases stayed unmatched. The chain's CDR3 is CASSLPTGAADIQYF. CDR3 nucleotides: TGTGCCAGCAGCTTACCGACAGGGGCGGCAGACATTCAGTACTTC.

This clonotype was seen more than once but under ten times. V and J are TRBV9 and TRBJ2-1, with D perhaps assigned TRBD1 or TRBD2 (6 bases each). The V end lost 4 bases, the J end lost 0 bases, and 17 bases lay between the germline ends. Per germline, CDR1 SGDLS and CDR2 YYNGEE. The CDR3 contains 17 residues. This chain's CDR3 is CASSHAGGLNSYNEQFF. The CDR3 DNA reads TGTGCCAGCAGCCACGCTGGGGGGCTAAACTCCTACAATGAGCAGTTCTTC. Full variable domain (rest looked up from reference TRBV9 and TRBJ2-1): DSGVTQTPKHLITATGQRVTLRCSPRSGDLSVYWYQQSLDQGLQFLIQYYNGEERAKGNILERFSAQQFPDLHSELNLSSLELGDSALYFCASSHAGGLNSYNEQFFGPGTRLTVL.

This clonotype was counted between two and nine times. The rearrangement uses TRBV29-1 and TRBJ1-1, with TRBD1 matching 7 bases. V was pared by 7 bases and J by 0 bases, with 5 bases of the junction left unmatched. The CDR3 spans 13 residues. CDR1 SQVTM and CDR2 ANQGSEA come from the germline V gene. The CDR3 sequence: CSAWGQLNTEAFF. CDR3 DNA: TGCAGCGCGTGGGGACAGCTGAACACTGAAGCTTTCTTT.

The gene calls are TRBV12-3 or TRBV12-4 and TRBJ1-2; D not certain. The CDR3 runs to 12 residues. The V end lost 6 bases, the J end lost 1 base, and 6 bases lay between the germline ends. CDR3 DNA sequence: TGTGCCAGCAGCTCCCTTAACTATGGCTACACCTTC. This sequence encodes CASSSLNYGYTF.

This clonotype occurred a few times. The genes are TRBV6-6 and TRBJ1-2; 7 nucleotides align to TRBD1. The trim removed 5 bases at V and 2 bases at J, leaving 2 bases unmatched. Germline CDR1 is MNHNY and CDR2 is SVGAGI (reference sequence). CDR3 size: 13 residues. The CDR3 DNA follows: TGTGCCAGCAGTCCGGGACAGAACTATGGCTACACCTTC. This sequence encodes CASSPGQNYGYTF.

This clonotype appeared many times. The chain joins TRBV7-9 to TRBJ2-5, with D tentatively TRBD2 (6 bases). Germline V lookup: CDR1 SEHNR, CDR2 FQNEAQ (reference sequence). CDR3 length: 13 amino acids. V shed 5 bases and J shed 1 base, with 8 bases lying between them. CDR3 residues: CASSRDFQETQYF. CDR3 sequence (DNA): TGTGCCAGCAGCCGGGACTTCCAAGAGACCCAGTACTTC.

This clonotype was detected only a few times. The V and J genes are TRBV4-3 and TRBJ2-7, with 8 bases fitting TRBD1. Per the germline V gene, CDR1 is LGHNA and CDR2 is YSLEER. This CDR3 contains 15 residues. V was clipped by 2 bases and J by 7 bases; unmatched bases: 10. CDR3 bases: TGCGCCAGCAGCCAACAAACGACAGGGGATGGGGAGCAGTACTTC. It encodes CASSQQTTGDGEQYF.

By sample share, this clonotype is medium-sized (0.01 to 0.1%). CDR3 coding DNA: TGTGCCAGCAGCTACCAGGCGGGGAATGAAAAACTGTTTTTT. Protein product: CASSYQAGNEKLFF. V is TRBV7-2 and J is TRBJ1-4; no firm D call. The CDR3 contains 14 residues. V was pared by 4 bases and J by 5 bases, with 11 bases between. Germline-derived CDR1 and CDR2 are SGHTA and FQGNSA.

With regard to this clonotype: A read error may account for a junction end that differs from germline. The chain combines TRBV7-9 with TRBJ1-1; D is possibly TRBD1 (5 bases). This CDR3 has 16 amino acids. The germline gives CDR1 SEHNR, CDR2 FQNEAQ (reference sequence). The CDR3 protein is CASSPPRGRGYTEALF. The CDR3 DNA follows: TGTGCCAGCAGCCCCCCGCGAGGTAGGGGCTACACTGAAGCTCTCTTT.